This T cell receptor (beta chain) derives from a study of OX40 agonist ivuxolimab in advanced cancers. As for the study in general: Partial responses were achieved by three patients: one hepatocellular carcinoma, two cutaneous melanoma.

The CDR3 length is 15 residues. The germline V and J ends were trimmed by 3 bases and 0 bases, with 10 bases remaining between them. In germline, CDR1 is SEHNR, CDR2 FQNEAQ (reference sequence). The method was immunoSEQ multiplex PCR; TCRdb's version includes in-frame clones alone and lacks a portion of them. The data hold 25,000 to 35,000 clones, with roughly 85% observed a single time. On this clone: The antigen remains unidentified.

Notes on the study in general: The study found that CD8+ T cells averaged more expanded clones than CD4+. Some nonresponders additionally presented with little normalized T-cell clonal expansion.

The J gene is TRBJ2-3, the V gene TRBV7-9; D ambiguous. The clonotype originates from an adult with an advanced solid tumor such as melanoma, head and neck, liver or kidney cancer. Sample: CD4+ or CD8+ T cells sorted from blood, taken in a trial of the OX40 agonist ivuxolimab. This CDR3 is CASSFGQDSTDTQYF. As DNA, the CDR3 is TGTGCCAGCAGCTTTGGCCAGGATAGCACAGATACGCAGTATTTT.